This T cell receptor beta chain was captured in a study of shared clonotypes between healthy human individuals. Profiling relied on immunoSEQ multiplex PCR, and the TCRdb table lists in-frame clones only, not all of them. The sample consists of roughly 200,000 clones, 66% of them appearing once. Germline values: CDR1 SGHDN, CDR2 FVKESK. V lost 0 bases and J lost 4; bases outside the gene matches: 6. This CDR3 region has 16 residues. Sequencing used memory CD4+ T cells sorted from blood. Regarding subset: CD45RA-negative fraction. V usage is TRBV14 and J usage is TRBJ2-1; 7 bases are a match to TRBD1. The TCR originated in a man aged 30 to 45 in good health. CDR3: CASSQETPGQYNEQFF. The CDR3 DNA follows: TGTGCCAGCAGCCAAGAAACTCCGGGACAGTACAATGAGCAGTTCTTC.